A single sample is the source of the 20 T cell receptor beta chains below, sequenced in a study of a mutant IDH1 vaccine in newly diagnosed glioma. Sample time point: week 35, safety follow-up. The investigators gave 300 ug of mutant IDH1 20-mer peptide in each vaccine dose, together with topical imiquimod. Only in-frame clones appear in the TCRdb table, and some are missing; sequencing was by immunoSEQ multiplex PCR. The sample lists some 46,000 clones, 80% to 95% occurring once. Their antigens are not known. The input for sequencing was PBMCs, taken from a glioma patient whose treatment included an IDH1 peptide vaccine. These receptors were obtained from a man aged 45-65 years with glioma.

This CDR3 is CASSVAGETHEQYF. The CDR3 DNA reads as TGTGCCAGCAGCGTAGCCGGGGAAACCCACGAGCAGTACTTC. This rearrangement joins TRBV9 to TRBJ2-7; maybe TRBD2 (5 bases). This CDR3 has 14 residues. The germline V and J ends were trimmed by 0 bases and 5 bases, with 12 bases remaining between them. CDR1 is SGDLS and CDR2 is YYNGEE in the germline V gene.

The chain links TRBV6-5 to TRBJ1-1, with D possibly matching TRBD1 (6 bases). CDR1 is MNHEY and CDR2 is SVGAGI in the germline V gene. The CDR3 runs 14 residues. V gave up 10 bases and J gave up 5 bases, with 20 bases separating them. The CDR3 DNA reads as TGTGCCACGGGGGGCAGGGAGCTTCGGACTGAAGCTTTCTTT. Protein sequence: CATGGRELRTEAFF.

The chain links TRBV19 to TRBJ1-5; no reliable D call. Trimming removed 1 base from V and 5 bases from J, with 12 bases in between. Germline loops: CDR1 LNHDA, CDR2 SQIVND (reference sequence). The CDR3 sequence is 15 residues long. The CDR3 loop is CASSIGGEPHQPQHF. CDR3 coding DNA: TGTGCCAGTAGTATAGGCGGAGAGCCTCATCAGCCCCAGCATTTT.

The chain joins TRBV29-1 to TRBJ2-6, with 10 nucleotides matching TRBD1. CDR1 is SQVTM, CDR2 ANQGSEA, per germline. V was pared by 3 bases and J by 0 bases, with 5 bases of the junction left unmatched. The CDR3 sequence is 17 residues long. CDR3 in DNA: TGCAGCGTTGATGGGACAGGGGATTTCTCTGGGGCCAACGTCCTGACTTTC. It translates to CSVDGTGDFSGANVLTF.

The chain couples TRBV1 to TRBJ2-1; the table's D call, TRBD2, has no DNA check behind it. TRBV1 is flagged as a pseudogene. The CDR3 consists of 17 residues. The CDR3: CTSSEGVSGNSYNEQFF. The CDR3 DNA reads as TGCACCAGCAGCGAAGGAGTTAGCGGGAACTCCTACAATGAGCAGTTCTTC.

This chain connects TRBV5-1 to TRBJ2-1; TRBD1 aligns across 8 bases. The CDR3 consists of 18 residues. Germline V gene sequence: CDR1 SGHRS, CDR2 YFSETQ. V shed 0 bases and J 9 bases; nucleotides not matched to a gene: 17. DNA for the CDR3: TGCGCCAGCAGCTTGGTGGCAGGGGGCGGTGTCAGGGCGGTTGAGCAGTTCTTC. Translated, it gives CASSLVAGGGVRAVEQFF.

This chain connects TRBV6-5 to TRBJ2-6; D is unresolved. CDR1 is MNHEY and CDR2 is SVGAGI in the germline V gene. The V end was cut by 0 bases, the J end by 0 bases, with 6 bases between. The CDR3 covers 16 residues. The CDR3 nucleotides are TGTGCCAGCAGTTACTCCCGGAGCTCTGGGGCCAACGTCCTGACTTTC. It codes for CASSYSRSSGANVLTF.

V is TRBV4-1 and J is TRBJ1-5, with a weak D call TRBD1 (6 bases). The germline CDR1 and CDR2 sequences are MGHRA and YSYEKL. V lost 0 bases and J 7 bases, leaving 19 bases between the germline ends. The CDR3 runs 17 residues. CDR3 bases: TGCGCCAGCAGCCAAGATAAGGCCACGGGGGGCGGGCAGCCCCAGCATTTT. As protein: CASSQDKATGGGQPQHF.

This clone appeared once. The rearrangement uses TRBV10-1 and TRBJ2-7, with D perhaps matching TRBD2 (5 bases). Trimming cost V 8 bases and J 6 bases, with 17 bases left between them. Germline V gives CDR1 WNHNN, CDR2 SYGVQD (reference sequence). This CDR3 spans 13 amino acids. The CDR3 DNA reads TGCGCCAGCTCGACTAACGCTCCGGGCGAGCAGTACTTC. It codes for CASSTNAPGEQYF.

V is TRBV9 and J is TRBJ1-4, with 10 bases lining up with TRBD1. The length of the CDR3 is 15 residues. Germline lookup yields CDR1 SGDLS and CDR2 YYNGEE. Trimming at V came to 3 bases and at J to 6 bases, leaving 5 bases not matched to a gene. The CDR3: CASSETGGLYEKLFF. CDR3 DNA: TGTGCCAGCAGCGAGACAGGGGGCCTTTATGAAAAACTGTTTTTT.

The J gene is TRBJ1-2, the V gene TRBV7-2; 7 bases map to TRBD1. CDR1 and CDR2 (germline): SGHTA, FQGNSA. V was pared by 5 bases and J by 8 bases, with 11 bases of the junction left unmatched. The CDR3 loop spans 14 amino acids. The CDR3 here is CASSPERGRDGYTF. CDR3 nucleotides: TGTGCCAGCAGCCCTGAGAGGGGGCGAGACGGCTACACCTTC.

The chain combines TRBV7-9 with TRBJ2-5; 8 bases are shared with TRBD2. Germline CDR1 and CDR2: SEHNR and FQNEAQ (reference sequence). V lost 8 bases, J lost 4 bases, and 6 bases stayed unmatched. The CDR3 length is 13 residues. The CDR3 is CASLSGALETQYF. For the CDR3, the DNA is TGTGCCAGCCTTAGCGGGGCTTTAGAGACCCAGTACTTC.

This sequence joins TRBV7-2 and TRBJ1-2; the match to TRBD1 covers 7 bases. CDR1 is SGHTA and CDR2 is FQGNSA in the germline V gene. The V gene end was trimmed by 5 bases and the J gene end by 8 bases; junction bases not matched to a gene: 5. This CDR3 has 12 residues. In DNA form, the CDR3 reads TGTGCCAGCAGCCTTACAGGGGTGGGCTACACCTTC. This gives the protein CASSLTGVGYTF.

This clone was observed once. The rearrangement uses TRBV25-1 and TRBJ1-4, with no clear D. This CDR3 comprises 11 residues. Germline CDR1 MGHDK, CDR2 SYGVNS. Trimming took 5 bases from V and 8 from J, leaving 6 bases between them. CDR3 sequence (DNA): TGTGCCAGCAGTCTTGGCGAAAAACTGTTTTTT. Protein: CASSLGEKLFF. Drawing the rest from reference TRBV25-1 and TRBJ1-4, the complete variable domain is EADIYQTPRYLVIGTGKKITLECSQTMGHDKMYWYQQDPGMELHLIHYSYGVNSTEKGDLSSESTVSRIRTEHFPLTLESARPSHTSQYLCASSLGEKLFFGSGTQLSVL.

The CDR3 region has the DNA TGTGCCAGCAGTGCCGAACTAGCGGGGGGGAGGTATACGCAGTATTTT. It translates to CASSAELAGGRYTQYF. V usage is TRBV2 and J usage is TRBJ2-3; 13 bases line up with TRBD2. V gave up 4 bases and J gave up 7 bases; unmatched junction bases: 8. CDR1 and CDR2 from the germline V gene are SNHLY and FYNNEI. The CDR3 spans 16 residues.

V is TRBV7-8 and J is TRBJ1-1; the D is unclear. Trimming removed 2 bases from V and 4 bases from J, with 14 bases in between. Germline values: CDR1 SGHVS, CDR2 FQNEAQ. The CDR3 runs 15 residues. CDR3: CASSLRGGLSTEAFF. The CDR3 DNA sequence: TGTGCCAGCAGCTTACGGGGAGGCTTGTCCACTGAAGCTTTCTTT. Full variable domain (missing parts from reference TRBV7-8 and TRBJ1-1): GAGVSQSPRYKVAKRGQDVALRCDPISGHVSLFWYQQALGQGPEFLTYFQNEAQLDKSGLPSDRFFAERPEGSVSTLKIQRTQQEDSAVYLCASSLRGGLSTEAFFGQGTRLTVV.

This clone was recorded once. This chain connects TRBV29-1 to TRBJ1-2; possibly TRBD1 for D (5 bases). This CDR3 spans 12 amino acids. Germline V gives CDR1 SQVTM, CDR2 ANQGSEA. CDR3 protein: CIPRGLLYGYTF. The CDR3 DNA follows: TGCATCCCTCGGGGCCTACTCTATGGCTACACCTTC. Complete variable domain (other parts from reference TRBV29-1 and TRBJ1-2): SAVISQKPSRDICQRGTSLTIQCQVDSQVTMMFWYRQQPGQSLTLIATANQGSEATYESGFVIDKFPISRPNLTFSTLTVSNMSPEDSSIYLCIPRGLLYGYTFGSGTRLTVV.

The chain links TRBV27 to TRBJ2-7; 7 nucleotides agree with TRBD2. Germline loops: CDR1 MNHEY, CDR2 SMNVEV (reference sequence). J was trimmed by 7 bases and V by 3 bases; bases with no gene match: 9. The CDR3 consists of 14 residues. CDR3 amino acids: CASSFEGRDGEQYF. CDR3 DNA sequence: TGTGCCAGCAGTTTTGAGGGGAGGGACGGGGAGCAGTACTTC.

The chain carries TRBV7-2 and TRBJ1-6; no clear D gene. Looked up from germline, CDR1 is SGHTA and CDR2 is FQGNSA. The CDR3 spans 11 residues. V was cut by 1 base and J by 8 bases, with 0 bases left in between. In DNA form, the CDR3 reads TGTGCCAGCAGCTTAGATTCACCCCTCCACTTT. The encoded protein is CASSLDSPLHF.

The chain carries TRBV7-2 and TRBJ2-7; D unclear. This CDR3 is 14 amino acids long. V was clipped by 5 bases and J by 4 bases, with 15 bases between them. Per germline, CDR1 SGHTA and CDR2 FQGNSA. As DNA, the CDR3 is TGTGCCAGCAGCATTCACGGCCGCTCTTACGAGCAGTACTTC. Translation gives CASSIHGRSYEQYF. Full variable domain (missing parts from reference TRBV7-2 and TRBJ2-7): GAGVSQSPSNKVTEKGKDVELRCDPISGHTALYWYRQSLGQGLEFLIYFQGNSAPDKSGLPSDRFSAERTGGSVSTLTIQRTQQEDSAVYLCASSIHGRSYEQYFGPGTRLTVT.